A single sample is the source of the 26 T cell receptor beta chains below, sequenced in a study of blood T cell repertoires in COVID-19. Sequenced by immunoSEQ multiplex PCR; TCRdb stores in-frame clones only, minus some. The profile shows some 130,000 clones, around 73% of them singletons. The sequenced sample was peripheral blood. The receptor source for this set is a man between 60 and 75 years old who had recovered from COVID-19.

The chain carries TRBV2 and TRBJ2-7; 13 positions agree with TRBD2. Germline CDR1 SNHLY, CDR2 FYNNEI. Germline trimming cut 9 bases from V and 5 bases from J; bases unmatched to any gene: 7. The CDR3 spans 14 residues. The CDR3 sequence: CASKLTSGRNEQYF. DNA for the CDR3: TGTGCCAGTAAGTTGACTAGCGGGAGGAACGAGCAGTACTTC.

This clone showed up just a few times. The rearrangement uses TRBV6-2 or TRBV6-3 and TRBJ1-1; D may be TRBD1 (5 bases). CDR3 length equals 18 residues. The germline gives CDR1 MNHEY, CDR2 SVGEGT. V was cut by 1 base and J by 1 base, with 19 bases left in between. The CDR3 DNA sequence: TGTGCCAGCAGTTACTACAGCGGGGCCCCTTTAGGGAACACTGAAGCTTTCTTT. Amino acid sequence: CASSYYSGAPLGNTEAFF.

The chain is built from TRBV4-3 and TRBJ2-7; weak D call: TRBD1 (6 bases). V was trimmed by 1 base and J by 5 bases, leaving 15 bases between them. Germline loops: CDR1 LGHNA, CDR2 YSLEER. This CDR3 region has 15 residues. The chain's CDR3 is CASSQGRAGANEQYF. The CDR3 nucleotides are TGCGCCAGCAGCCAAGGACGGGCAGGGGCTAACGAGCAGTACTTC.

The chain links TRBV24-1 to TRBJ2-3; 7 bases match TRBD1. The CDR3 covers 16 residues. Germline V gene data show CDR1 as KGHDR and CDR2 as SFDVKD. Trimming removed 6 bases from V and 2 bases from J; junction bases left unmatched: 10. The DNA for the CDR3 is TGTGCCACCAGTCCCTTGGGCGACAGGGACACAGATACGCAGTATTTT. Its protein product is CATSPLGDRDTDTQYF.

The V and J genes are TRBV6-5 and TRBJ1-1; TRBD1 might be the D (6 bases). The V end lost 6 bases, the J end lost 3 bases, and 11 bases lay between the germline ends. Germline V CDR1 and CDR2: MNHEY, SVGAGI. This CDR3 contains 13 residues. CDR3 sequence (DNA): TGTGCCAGCAGAACAGGGAGGGACACTGAAGCTTTCTTT. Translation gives CASRTGRDTEAFF.

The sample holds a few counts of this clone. This chain's CDR3 is CATSRDKGHNYEQYF. The DNA of the CDR3 is TGTGCCACCAGCAGAGATAAGGGACATAACTACGAGCAGTACTTC. This sequence joins TRBV15 and TRBJ2-7; D may be TRBD1 (6 bases). CDR3 length: 15 amino acids. CDR1 and CDR2 (germline): LNHNV, YYDKDF (reference sequence). The ends were cut back, 0 bases at V and 3 bases at J, with 12 bases in the middle.

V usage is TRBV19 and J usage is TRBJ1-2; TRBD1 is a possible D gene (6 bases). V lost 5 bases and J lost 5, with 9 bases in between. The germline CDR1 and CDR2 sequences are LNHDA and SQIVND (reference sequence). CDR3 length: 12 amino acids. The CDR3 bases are TGTGCCAGTAGTCAACAGGGTTATGGCTACACCTTC. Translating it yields CASSQQGYGYTF.

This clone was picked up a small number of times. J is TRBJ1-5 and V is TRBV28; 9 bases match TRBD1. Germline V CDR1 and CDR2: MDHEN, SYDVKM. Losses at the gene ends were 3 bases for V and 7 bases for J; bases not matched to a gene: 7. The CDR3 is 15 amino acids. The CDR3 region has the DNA TGTGCCAGCAGTTTGCCTACAGGGGGCGGACAGCCCCAGCATTTT. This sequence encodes CASSLPTGGGQPQHF.

The CDR3 sequence: CASSLRGGADTQYF. CDR3 nucleotide sequence: TGTGCCAGCAGCTTGCGGGGGGGCGCAGATACGCAGTATTTT. V usage is TRBV7-9 and J usage is TRBJ2-3; TRBD2 matches 9 bases. V shed 3 bases, J shed 4 bases, and the junction held 2 bases outside the gene matches. The V gene's germline CDR1 is SEHNR and CDR2 FQNEAQ (reference sequence). The CDR3 has 14 amino acids.

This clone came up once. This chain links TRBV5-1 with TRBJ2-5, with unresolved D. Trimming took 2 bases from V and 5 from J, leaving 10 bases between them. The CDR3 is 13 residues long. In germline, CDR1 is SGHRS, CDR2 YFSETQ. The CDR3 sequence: CASSLRTEETQYF. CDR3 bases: TGCGCCAGCAGCTTAAGAACAGAGGAGACCCAGTACTTC.

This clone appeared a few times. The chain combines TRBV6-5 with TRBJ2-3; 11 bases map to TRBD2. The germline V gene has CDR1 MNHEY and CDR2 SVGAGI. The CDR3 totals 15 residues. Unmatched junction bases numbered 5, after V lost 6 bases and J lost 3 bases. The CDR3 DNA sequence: TGTGCCAGCAGGGGAACTAGCGGGAGTACAGATACGCAGTATTTT. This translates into CASRGTSGSTDTQYF.

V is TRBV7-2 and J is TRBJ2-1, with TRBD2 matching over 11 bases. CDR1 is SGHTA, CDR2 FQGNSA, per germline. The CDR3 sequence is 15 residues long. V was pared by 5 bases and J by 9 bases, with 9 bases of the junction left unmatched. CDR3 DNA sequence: TGTGCCAGCAGCCGCTCCGGGACTAGCGGAGCTGAGCAGTTCTTC. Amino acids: CASSRSGTSGAEQFF.

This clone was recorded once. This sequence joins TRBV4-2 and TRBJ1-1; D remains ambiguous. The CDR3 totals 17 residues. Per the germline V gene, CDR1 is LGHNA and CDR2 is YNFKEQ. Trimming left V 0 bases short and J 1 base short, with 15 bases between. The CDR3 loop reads CASSQDPKSRGNTEAFF. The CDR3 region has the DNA TGTGCCAGCAGCCAAGATCCCAAGTCACGGGGGAACACTGAAGCTTTCTTT.

This CDR3 is CSVVGTSGLSYEQYF. In DNA form, the CDR3 reads TGCAGCGTTGTCGGAACTAGCGGGCTTTCCTACGAGCAGTACTTC. The chain combines TRBV29-1 with TRBJ2-7; 9 bases fit TRBD2. This CDR3 is 15 amino acids long. The germline CDR1 and CDR2 sequences are SQVTM and ANQGSEA. The J segment lost 1 base and the V segment lost 4 bases, leaving 8 bases of the junction unmatched.

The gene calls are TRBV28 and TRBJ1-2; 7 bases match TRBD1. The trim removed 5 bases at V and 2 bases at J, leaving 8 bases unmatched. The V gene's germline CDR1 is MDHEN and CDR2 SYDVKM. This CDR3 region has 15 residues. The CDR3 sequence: CASSLLQGSNYGYTF. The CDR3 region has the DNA TGTGCCAGCAGTCTACTACAGGGGAGCAACTATGGCTACACCTTC.

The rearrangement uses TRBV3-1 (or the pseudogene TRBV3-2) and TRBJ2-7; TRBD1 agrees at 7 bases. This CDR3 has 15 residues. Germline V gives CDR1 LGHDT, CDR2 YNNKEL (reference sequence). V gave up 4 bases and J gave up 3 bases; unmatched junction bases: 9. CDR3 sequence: CASSPEKGANYEQYF. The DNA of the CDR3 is TGTGCCAGCAGCCCCGAGAAGGGGGCAAACTACGAGCAGTACTTC.

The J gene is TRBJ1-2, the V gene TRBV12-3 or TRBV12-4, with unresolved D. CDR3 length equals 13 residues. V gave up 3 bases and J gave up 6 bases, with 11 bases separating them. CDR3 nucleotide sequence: TGTGCCAGCAGTTTTCACCGAAACAATGGCTACACCTTC. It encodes CASSFHRNNGYTF.

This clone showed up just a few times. The CDR3 DNA follows: TGCGCCAGCAGCCAGGAGGAAGAAAGTGGCTACACCTTC. Protein sequence: CASSQEEESGYTF. The chain links TRBV4-1 to TRBJ1-2; D is unclear. Trimming removed 3 bases at V and 7 bases at J, with 12 bases between. The CDR3 loop spans 13 amino acids. CDR1 is MGHRA and CDR2 is YSYEKL in the germline V gene.

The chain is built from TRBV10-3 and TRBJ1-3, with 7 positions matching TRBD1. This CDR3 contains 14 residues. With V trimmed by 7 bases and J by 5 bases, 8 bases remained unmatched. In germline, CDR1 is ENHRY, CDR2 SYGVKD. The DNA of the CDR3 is TGTGCCATCACCTCCGGGACAGACAGAAACACCATATATTTT. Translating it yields CAITSGTDRNTIYF.

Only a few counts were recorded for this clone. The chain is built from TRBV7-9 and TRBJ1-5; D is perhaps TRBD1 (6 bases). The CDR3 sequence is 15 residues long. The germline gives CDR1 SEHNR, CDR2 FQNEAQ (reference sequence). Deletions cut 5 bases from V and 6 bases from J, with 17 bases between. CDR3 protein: CASSPVGGAGQPQHF. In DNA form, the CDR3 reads TGTGCCAGCAGCCCCGTGGGGGGGGCGGGTCAGCCCCAGCATTTT.

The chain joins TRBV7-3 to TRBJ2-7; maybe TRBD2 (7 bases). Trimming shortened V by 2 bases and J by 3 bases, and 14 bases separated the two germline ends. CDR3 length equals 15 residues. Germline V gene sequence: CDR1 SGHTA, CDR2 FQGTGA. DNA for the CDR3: TGTGCCAGCAGCTTAGGGGGGGCAAGACTCTACGAGCAGTACTTC. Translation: CASSLGGARLYEQYF.

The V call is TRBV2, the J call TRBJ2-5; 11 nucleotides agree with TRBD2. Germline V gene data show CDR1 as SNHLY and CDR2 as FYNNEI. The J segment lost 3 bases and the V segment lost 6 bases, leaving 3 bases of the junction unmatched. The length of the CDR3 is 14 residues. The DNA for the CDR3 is TGTGCCAGCAGCGGGGGACTAGCGGAAGAGACCCAGTACTTC. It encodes CASSGGLAEETQYF.

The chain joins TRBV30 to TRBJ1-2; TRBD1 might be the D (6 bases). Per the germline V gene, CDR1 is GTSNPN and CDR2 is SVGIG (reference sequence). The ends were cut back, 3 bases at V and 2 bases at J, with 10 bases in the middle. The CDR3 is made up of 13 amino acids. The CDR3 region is CAWSIQGNYGYTF. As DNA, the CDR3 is TGTGCCTGGAGCATACAGGGAAACTATGGCTACACCTTC.

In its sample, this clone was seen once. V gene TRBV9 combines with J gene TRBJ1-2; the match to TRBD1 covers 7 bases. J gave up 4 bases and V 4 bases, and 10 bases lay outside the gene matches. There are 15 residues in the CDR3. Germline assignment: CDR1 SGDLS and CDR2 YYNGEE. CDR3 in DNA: TGTGCCAGCAGCCCTCGTGGGACAGTAGGCTATGGCTACACCTTC. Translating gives CASSPRGTVGYGYTF.

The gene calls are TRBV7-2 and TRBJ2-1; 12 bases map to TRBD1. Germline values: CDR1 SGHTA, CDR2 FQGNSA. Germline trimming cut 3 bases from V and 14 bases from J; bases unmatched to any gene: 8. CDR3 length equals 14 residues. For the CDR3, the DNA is TGTGCCAGCAGCTTTTCGGGACAGGGGGCTTCGGAGTTCTTC. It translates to CASSFSGQGASEFF.

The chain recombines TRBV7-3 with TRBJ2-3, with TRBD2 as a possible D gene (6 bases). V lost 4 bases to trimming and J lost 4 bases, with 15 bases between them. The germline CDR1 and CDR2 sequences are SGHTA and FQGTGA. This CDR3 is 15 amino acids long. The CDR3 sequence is CASSSLTAGPDTQYF. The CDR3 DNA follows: TGTGCCAGCAGCTCCCTGACAGCGGGTCCAGATACGCAGTATTTT.